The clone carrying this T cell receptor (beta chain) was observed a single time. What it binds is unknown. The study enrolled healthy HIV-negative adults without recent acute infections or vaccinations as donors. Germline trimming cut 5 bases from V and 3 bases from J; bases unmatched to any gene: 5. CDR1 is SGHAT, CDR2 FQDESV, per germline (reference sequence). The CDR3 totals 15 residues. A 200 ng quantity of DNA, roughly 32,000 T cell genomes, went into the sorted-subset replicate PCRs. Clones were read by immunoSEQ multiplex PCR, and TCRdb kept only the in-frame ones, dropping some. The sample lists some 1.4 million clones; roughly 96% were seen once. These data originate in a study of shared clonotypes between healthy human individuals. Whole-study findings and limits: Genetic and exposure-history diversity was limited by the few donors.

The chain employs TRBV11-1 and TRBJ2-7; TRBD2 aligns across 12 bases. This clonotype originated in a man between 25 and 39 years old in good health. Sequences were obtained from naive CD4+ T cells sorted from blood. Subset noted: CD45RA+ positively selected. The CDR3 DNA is TGTGCCAGCAGCAAGGGACTAGCGGGCATCTACGAGCAGTACTTC. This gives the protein CASSKGLAGIYEQYF.